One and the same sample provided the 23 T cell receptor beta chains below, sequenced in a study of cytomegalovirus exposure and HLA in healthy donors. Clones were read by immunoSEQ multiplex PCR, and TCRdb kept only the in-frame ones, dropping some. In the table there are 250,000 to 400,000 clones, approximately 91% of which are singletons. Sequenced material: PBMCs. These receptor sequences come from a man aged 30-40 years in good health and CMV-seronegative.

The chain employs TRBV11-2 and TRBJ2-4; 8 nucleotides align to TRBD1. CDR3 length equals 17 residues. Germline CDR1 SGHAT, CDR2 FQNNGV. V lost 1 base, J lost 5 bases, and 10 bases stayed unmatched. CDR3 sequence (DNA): TGTGCCAGCAGCTTAGTGGGCTCACAGGGGGTGCAAAACATTCAGTACTTC. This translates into CASSLVGSQGVQNIQYF.

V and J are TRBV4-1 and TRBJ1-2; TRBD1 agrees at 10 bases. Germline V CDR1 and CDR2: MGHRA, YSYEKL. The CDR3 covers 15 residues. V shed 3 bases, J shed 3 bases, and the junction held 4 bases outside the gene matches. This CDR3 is CASSHGTGEYYGYTF. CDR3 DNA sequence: TGCGCCAGCAGCCACGGGACAGGGGAGTACTATGGCTACACCTTC.

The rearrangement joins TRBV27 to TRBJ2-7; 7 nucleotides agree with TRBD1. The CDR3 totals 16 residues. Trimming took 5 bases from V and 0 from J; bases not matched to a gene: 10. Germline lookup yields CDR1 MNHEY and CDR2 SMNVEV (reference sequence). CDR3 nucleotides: TGTGCCAGCAGTCCGACGAGACAGGGACCCTCCTACGAGCAGTACTTC. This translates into CASSPTRQGPSYEQYF.

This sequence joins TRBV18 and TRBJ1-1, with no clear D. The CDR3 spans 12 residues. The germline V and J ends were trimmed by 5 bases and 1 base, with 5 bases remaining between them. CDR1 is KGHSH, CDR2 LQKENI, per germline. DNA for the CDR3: TGTGCCAGCTCATCTACGAACACTGAAGCTTTCTTT. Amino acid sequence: CASSSTNTEAFF.

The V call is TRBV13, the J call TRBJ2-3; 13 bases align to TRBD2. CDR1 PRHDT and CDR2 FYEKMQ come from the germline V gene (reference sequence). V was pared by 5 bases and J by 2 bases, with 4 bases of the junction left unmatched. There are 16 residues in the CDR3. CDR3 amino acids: CASSPLAGGYTDTQYF. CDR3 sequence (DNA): TGTGCCAGCAGCCCACTAGCGGGGGGGTACACAGATACGCAGTATTTT.

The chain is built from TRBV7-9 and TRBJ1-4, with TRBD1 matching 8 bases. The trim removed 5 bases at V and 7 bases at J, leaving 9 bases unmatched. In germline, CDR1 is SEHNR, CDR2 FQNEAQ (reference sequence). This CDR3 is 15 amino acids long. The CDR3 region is CASSPRQGISEKLFF. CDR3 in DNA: TGTGCCAGCAGCCCCCGACAGGGGATAAGTGAAAAACTGTTTTTT.

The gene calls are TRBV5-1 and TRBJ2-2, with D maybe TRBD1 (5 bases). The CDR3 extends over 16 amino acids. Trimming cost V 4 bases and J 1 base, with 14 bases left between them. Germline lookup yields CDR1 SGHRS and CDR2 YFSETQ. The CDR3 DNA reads TGCGCCAGCAGCCCCCTGGGGCCCATGAACACCGGGGAGCTGTTTTTT. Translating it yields CASSPLGPMNTGELFF.

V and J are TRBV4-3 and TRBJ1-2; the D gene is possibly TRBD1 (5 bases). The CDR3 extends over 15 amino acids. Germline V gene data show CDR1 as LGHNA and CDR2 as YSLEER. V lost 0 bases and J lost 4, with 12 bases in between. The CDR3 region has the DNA TGCGCCAGCAGCCAAGAATGGGGCCGAGGCTATGGCTACACCTTC. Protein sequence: CASSQEWGRGYGYTF.

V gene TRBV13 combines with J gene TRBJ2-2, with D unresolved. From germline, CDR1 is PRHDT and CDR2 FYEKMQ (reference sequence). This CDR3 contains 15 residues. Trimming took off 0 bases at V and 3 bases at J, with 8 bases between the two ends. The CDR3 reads CASSLGSAYTGELFF. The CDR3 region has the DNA TGTGCCAGCAGCTTAGGGAGCGCCTACACCGGGGAGCTGTTTTTT.

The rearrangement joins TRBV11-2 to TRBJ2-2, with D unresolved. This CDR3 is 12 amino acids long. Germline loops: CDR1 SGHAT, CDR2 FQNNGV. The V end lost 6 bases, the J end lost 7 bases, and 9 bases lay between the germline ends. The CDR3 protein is CASRILDGELFF. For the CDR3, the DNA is TGTGCCAGCAGGATATTAGACGGGGAGCTGTTTTTT.

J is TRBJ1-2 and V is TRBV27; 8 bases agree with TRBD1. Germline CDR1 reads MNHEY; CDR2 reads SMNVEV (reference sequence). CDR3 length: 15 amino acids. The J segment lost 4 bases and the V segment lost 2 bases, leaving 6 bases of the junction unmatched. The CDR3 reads CASSLRGQDSYGYTF. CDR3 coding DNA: TGTGCCAGCAGTTTAAGGGGACAGGATTCCTATGGCTACACCTTC.

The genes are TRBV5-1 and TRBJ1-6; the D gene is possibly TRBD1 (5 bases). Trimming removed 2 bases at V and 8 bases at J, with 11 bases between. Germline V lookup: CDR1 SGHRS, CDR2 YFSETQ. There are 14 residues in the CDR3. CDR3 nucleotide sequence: TGCGCCAGCAGCTTTCGGGTAGGGGATTCACCCCTCCACTTT. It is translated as CASSFRVGDSPLHF.

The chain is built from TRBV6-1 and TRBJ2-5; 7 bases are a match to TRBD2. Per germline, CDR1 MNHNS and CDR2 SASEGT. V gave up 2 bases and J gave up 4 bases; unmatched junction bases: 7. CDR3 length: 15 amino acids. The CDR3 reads CASSESLGRGETQYF. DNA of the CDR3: TGTGCCAGCAGTGAATCTCTGGGGAGGGGAGAGACCCAGTACTTC.

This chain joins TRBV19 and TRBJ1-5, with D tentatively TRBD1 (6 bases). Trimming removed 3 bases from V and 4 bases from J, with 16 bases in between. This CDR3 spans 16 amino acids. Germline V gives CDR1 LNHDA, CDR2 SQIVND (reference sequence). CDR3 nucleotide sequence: TGTGCCAGTAGTATTTTGGCGGGGGCACAGAATCAGCCCCAGCATTTT. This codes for CASSILAGAQNQPQHF.

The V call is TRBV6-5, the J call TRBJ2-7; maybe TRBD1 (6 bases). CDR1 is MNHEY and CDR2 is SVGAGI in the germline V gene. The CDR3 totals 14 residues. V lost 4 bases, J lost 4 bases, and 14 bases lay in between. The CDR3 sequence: CASSSQGEGYEQYF. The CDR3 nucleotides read TGTGCCAGCAGTTCACAGGGCGAGGGGTACGAGCAGTACTTC.

The CDR3, as DNA: TGTGCCAGCAGGGACAGGAGCACTGAAGCTTTCTTT. Its protein is CASRDRSTEAFF. The chain is built from TRBV6-1 and TRBJ1-1; TRBD1 agrees at 7 bases. This CDR3 region has 12 residues. The V gene's germline CDR1 is MNHNS and CDR2 SASEGT. The junction had 2 bases not matched to a gene; V was cut back by 6 bases and J by 4 bases.

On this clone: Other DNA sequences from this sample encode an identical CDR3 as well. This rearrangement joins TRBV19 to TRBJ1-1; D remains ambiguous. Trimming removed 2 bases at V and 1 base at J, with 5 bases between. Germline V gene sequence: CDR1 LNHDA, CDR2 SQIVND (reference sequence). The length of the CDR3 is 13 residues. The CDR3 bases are TGTGCCAGTAGTATATCAGGGAACACTGAAGCTTTCTTT. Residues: CASSISGNTEAFF.

The CDR3 region is CASSPGGATNEKLFF. The CDR3 DNA is TGTGCCAGCAGCCCCGGGGGGGCAACTAATGAAAAACTGTTTTTT. The J gene is TRBJ1-4, the V gene TRBV7-7, with D perhaps TRBD1 (5 bases). The CDR3 covers 15 residues. Trimming cost V 5 bases and J 0 bases, with 10 bases left between them. Germline-derived CDR1 and CDR2 are SSHAT and FNYEAQ (reference sequence).

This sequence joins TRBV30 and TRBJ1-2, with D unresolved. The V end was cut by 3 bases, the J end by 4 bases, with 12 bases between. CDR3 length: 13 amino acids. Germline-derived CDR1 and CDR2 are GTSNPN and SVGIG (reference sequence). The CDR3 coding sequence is TGTGCCTGGAGCTTAGGTGGGAGCTATGGCTACACCTTC. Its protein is CAWSLGGSYGYTF.

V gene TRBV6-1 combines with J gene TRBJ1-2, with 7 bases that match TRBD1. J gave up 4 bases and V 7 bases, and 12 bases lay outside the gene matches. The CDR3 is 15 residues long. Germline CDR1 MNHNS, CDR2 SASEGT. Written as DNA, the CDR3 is TGTGCCAGCACCGAAACTTGGGACAGCTTCTATGGCTACACCTTC. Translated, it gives CASTETWDSFYGYTF.

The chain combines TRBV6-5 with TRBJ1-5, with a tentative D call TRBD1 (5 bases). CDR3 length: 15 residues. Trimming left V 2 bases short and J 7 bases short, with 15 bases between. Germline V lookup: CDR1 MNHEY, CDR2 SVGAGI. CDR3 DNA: TGTGCCAGCAGTTACGTCGGGGGGTTAGGCCAGCCCCAGCATTTT. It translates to CASSYVGGLGQPQHF.

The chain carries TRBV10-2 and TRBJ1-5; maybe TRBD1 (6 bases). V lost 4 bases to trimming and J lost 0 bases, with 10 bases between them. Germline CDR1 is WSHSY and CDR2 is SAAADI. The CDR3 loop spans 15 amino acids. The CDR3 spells CASSAGGSSNQPQHF. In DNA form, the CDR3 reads TGCGCCAGCAGTGCGGGGGGCTCTAGCAATCAGCCCCAGCATTTT.

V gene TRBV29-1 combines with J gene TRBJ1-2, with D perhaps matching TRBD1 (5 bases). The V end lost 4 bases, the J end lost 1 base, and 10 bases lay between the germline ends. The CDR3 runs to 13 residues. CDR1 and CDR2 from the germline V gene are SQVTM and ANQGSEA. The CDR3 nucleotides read TGCAGCGTTGCAGGGTTCAATAACTATGGCTACACCTTC. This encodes CSVAGFNNYGYTF.